Following are 5 T cell receptor beta chains from one sample sequenced in a study of T cells in localized non-small cell lung cancer. Libraries were prepared by immunoSEQ multiplex PCR; TCRdb keeps only in-frame clonotypes and omits some of them. In the table there are about 33,000 clones, more than 75% of which are singletons. Sample: peripheral blood, taken before any cancer treatment. These receptors were obtained from a male donor aged 60 or over with stage III lung adenocarcinoma.

The rearrangement links TRBV4-1 to TRBJ1-5, with D unclear. This CDR3 has 14 amino acids. V was pared by 3 bases and J by 2 bases, with 8 bases between. Germline V lookup: CDR1 MGHRA, CDR2 YSYEKL. Written as DNA, the CDR3 is TGCGCCAGCAGCCAGATAATCGGCAATCAGCCCCAGCATTTT. It translates to CASSQIIGNQPQHF.

This clone was recorded a few times. The CDR3 sequence: CASSQDGGEQFF. CDR3 nucleotides: TGTGCCAGCAGCCAAGATGGGGGAGAGCAGTTCTTC. This rearrangement joins TRBV4-2 to TRBJ2-1; D is tentatively TRBD1 or TRBD2 (5 bases each). This CDR3 has 12 residues. Germline-derived CDR1 and CDR2 are LGHNA and YNFKEQ. Trimming removed 0 bases from V and 10 bases from J, with 7 bases in between.

V is TRBV27 and J is TRBJ2-3; a possible D gene is TRBD1 (6 bases). Trimming removed 6 bases from V and 0 bases from J, with 10 bases in between. The CDR3 is 14 amino acids. The germline gives CDR1 MNHEY, CDR2 SMNVEV (reference sequence). DNA of the CDR3: TGTGCCAGCAGACCGACAGGTAGCACAGATACGCAGTATTTT. Its protein is CASRPTGSTDTQYF.

The rearrangement joins TRBV6-1 to TRBJ1-1; 8 bases line up with TRBD1. CDR1 and CDR2 (germline): MNHNS, SASEGT. The CDR3 contains 20 residues. V was clipped by 5 bases and J by 5 bases; unmatched bases: 25. This chain's CDR3 is CASSQDRPMDRARRGTEAFF. Here the CDR3 DNA reads TGTGCCAGCAGTCAAGACCGACCTATGGACAGGGCGCGGAGGGGGACTGAAGCTTTCTTT.

The V and J genes are TRBV5-1 and TRBJ2-5; 9 positions match TRBD1. CDR1 and CDR2 from the germline V gene are SGHRS and YFSETQ. After removal of 4 bases from V and 6 bases from J, the junction contained 19 bases not matched to a gene. The CDR3 runs 18 residues. The chain's CDR3 is CASSPTFTGTGLLKTQYF. The CDR3 DNA follows: TGCGCCAGCAGCCCCACATTTACCGGGACAGGGTTATTAAAGACCCAGTACTTC.